Listed below are T cell receptor beta chains from one sample, sequenced in a study of cytomegalovirus exposure and HLA in healthy donors. Some clones are missing from TCRdb's copy, which holds only in-frame ones; the method was immunoSEQ multiplex PCR. The sample has some 100,000 clones, under 85% seen once. The sequenced sample was PBMCs. The receptors derive from a woman aged 45-60 years in good health and CMV-seropositive. CDR3s include the opening cysteine and the closing phenylalanine or tryptophan. A D gene is named only where the DNA matches it firmly. Not all rows give a size; the values are once, few, many and, for expanded clones, a class.

j_call	v_call	clone_size	d_call	cdr3_aa	cdr3_nt
TRBJ2-1	TRBV5-4	.	TRBD2	CATYPPTSGSRGEQFF	TGTGCCACCTACCCCCCGACTAGCGGGAGCAGGGGTGAGCAGTTCTTC
TRBJ2-2	TRBV4-1	once	.	CASSQAVATGELFF	TGCGCCAGCAGCCAAGCCGTGGCCACCGGGGAGCTGTTTTTT
TRBJ2-5	TRBV11-3	.	TRBD2	CASSVGRGAETQYF	TGTGCCAGCAGCGTGGGGAGGGGTGCAGAGACCCAGTACTTC
TRBJ2-3	TRBV6-1	.	.	CASSSTDNTDTQYF	TGTGCCAGTTCCTCGACAGACAACACAGATACGCAGTATTTT
TRBJ2-5	TRBV9	.	TRBD1	CASSATGGQETQYF	TGTGCCAGCAGCGCTACAGGGGGTCAAGAGACCCAGTACTTC
TRBJ2-5	TRBV9	.	.	CASSVAQGTQYF	TGTGCCAGCAGCGTAGCGCAGGGGACCCAGTACTTC
TRBJ1-6	TRBV7-6	.	.	CASSLQGSETSSPLHF	TGTGCCAGCAGCTTACAGGGCAGTGAAACAAGTTCACCCCTCCACTTT
TRBJ2-5	TRBV10-3	.	TRBD1	CAISESAGGEGLHQETQYF	TGTGCCATCAGTGAGTCGGCAGGGGGCGAGGGTCTTCACCAAGAGACCCAGTACTTC
TRBJ1-1	TRBV6-6	.	.	CASSYAGNTEAFF	TGTGCCAGCAGTTACGCAGGGAACACTGAAGCTTTCTTT
TRBJ2-5	TRBV7-9	.	TRBD1	CSSSRDREETQYF	TGTTCCAGCAGCAGGGACAGGGAAGAGACCCAGTACTTC
TRBJ2-5	TRBV4-2	.	.	CASLYQETQYF	TGTGCCAGCCTGTACCAAGAGACCCAGTACTTC
TRBJ2-3	TRBV5-1	once	.	CASRSIEAGEDTQYF	TGCGCCAGCAGAAGTATAGAGGCAGGGGAAGATACGCAGTATTTT
TRBJ2-5	TRBV10-3	.	TRBD1	CAISPDRGGETQYF	TGTGCCATCAGCCCGGACAGGGGAGGAGAGACCCAGTACTTC
TRBJ2-7	TRBV7-9	.	TRBD2	CASSPSGRAYEQYF	TGTGCCAGCAGCCCTAGCGGGAGGGCCTACGAGCAGTACTTC
TRBJ2-3	TRBV5-1	.	.	CASSLGGAPTDTQYF	TGCGCCAGCAGCTTGGGCGGGGCCCCTACAGATACGCAGTATTTT
TRBJ1-5	TRBV19	once	.	CASSPLGHSNQPQHF	TGTGCCAGTAGTCCCCTTGGACACAGCAATCAGCCCCAGCATTTT
TRBJ2-7	TRBV7-2	.	.	CASSSSQGNEQYF	TGTGCCAGCAGCTCATCACAGGGTAACGAGCAGTACTTC
TRBJ2-3	TRBV7-2	.	.	CASSLGGSLTDTQYF	TGTGCCAGCAGCTTAGGGGGCAGTTTGACAGATACGCAGTATTTT
TRBJ1-2	TRBV14	.	TRBD1	CASSQGTGGVLYGYTF	TGTGCCAGCAGCCAGGGGACAGGGGGCGTCCTCTATGGCTACACCTTC
TRBJ2-7	TRBV7-3	.	TRBD2	CASSLTAAGGPYEQYF	TGTGCCAGCAGCTTAACGGCGGCGGGAGGGCCCTACGAGCAGTACTTC